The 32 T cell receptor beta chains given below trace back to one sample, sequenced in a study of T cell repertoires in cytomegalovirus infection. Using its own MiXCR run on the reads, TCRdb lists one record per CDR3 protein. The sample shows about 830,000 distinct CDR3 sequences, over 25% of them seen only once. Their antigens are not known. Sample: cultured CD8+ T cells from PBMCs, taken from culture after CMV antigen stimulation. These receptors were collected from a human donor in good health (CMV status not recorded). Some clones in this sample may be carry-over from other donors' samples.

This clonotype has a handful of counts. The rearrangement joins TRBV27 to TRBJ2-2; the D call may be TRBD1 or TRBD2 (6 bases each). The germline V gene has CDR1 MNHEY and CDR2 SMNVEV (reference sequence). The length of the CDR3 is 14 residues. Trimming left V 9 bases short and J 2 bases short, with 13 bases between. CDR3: CASVKGGNTGELFF. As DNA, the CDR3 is TGTGCCAGTGTCAAGGGGGGAAACACCGGGGAGCTGTTTTTT.

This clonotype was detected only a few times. CDR3 residues: CASSPEGGTVYNEQFF. The DNA for the CDR3 is TGTGCCAGCAGCCCCGAGGGGGGGACAGTTTACAATGAGCAGTTCTTC. The gene calls are TRBV7-9 and TRBJ2-1, with D perhaps given as TRBD1 or TRBD2 (7 bases each). There are 16 residues in the CDR3. The V gene's germline CDR1 is SEHNR and CDR2 FQNEAQ (reference sequence). Trimming pared 5 bases from V and 4 bases from J, leaving 18 bases between.

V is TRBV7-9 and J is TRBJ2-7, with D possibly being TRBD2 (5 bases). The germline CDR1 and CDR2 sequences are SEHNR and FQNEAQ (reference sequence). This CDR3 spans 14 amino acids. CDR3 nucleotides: TGTGCCAGCAGCTCCCCTGCGGGCCGACACGAACAGTACGTC. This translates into CASSSPAGRHEQYV.

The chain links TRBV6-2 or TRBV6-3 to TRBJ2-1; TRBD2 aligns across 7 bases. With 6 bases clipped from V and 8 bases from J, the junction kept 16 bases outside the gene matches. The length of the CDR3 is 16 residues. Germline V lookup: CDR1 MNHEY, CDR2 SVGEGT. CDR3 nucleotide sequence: TGTGCCAGCAGGGGAGGGGAGTATAGCGTGGGCGATGAGCAGTTCTTC. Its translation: CASRGGEYSVGDEQFF.

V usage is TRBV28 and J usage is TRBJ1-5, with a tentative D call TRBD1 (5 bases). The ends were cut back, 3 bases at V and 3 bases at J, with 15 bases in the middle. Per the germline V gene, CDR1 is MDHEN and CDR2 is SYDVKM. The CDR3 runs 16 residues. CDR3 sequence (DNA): TGTGCCAGCAGTTTTCAGGGAATCGGGAACAATCAGCCCCAGCATTTT. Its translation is CASSFQGIGNNQPQHF.

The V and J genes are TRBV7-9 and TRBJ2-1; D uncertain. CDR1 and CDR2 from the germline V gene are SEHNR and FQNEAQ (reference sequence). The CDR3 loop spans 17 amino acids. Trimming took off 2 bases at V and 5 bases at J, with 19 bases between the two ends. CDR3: CASSLKGPRPVNNEQFF. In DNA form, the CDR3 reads TGTGCCAGCAGCTTAAAGGGCCCTCGGCCCGTTAACAATGAGCAGTTCTTC. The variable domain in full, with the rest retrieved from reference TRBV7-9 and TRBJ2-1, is DTGVSQNPRHKITKRGQNVTFRCDPISEHNRLYWYRQTLGQGPEFLTYFQNEAQLEKSRLLSDRFSAERPKGSFSTLEIQRTEQGDSAMYLCASSLKGPRPVNNEQFFGPGTRLTVL.

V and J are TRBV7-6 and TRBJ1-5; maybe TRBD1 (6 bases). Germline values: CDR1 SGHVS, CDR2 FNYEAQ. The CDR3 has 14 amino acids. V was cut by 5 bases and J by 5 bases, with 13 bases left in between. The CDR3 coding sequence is TGTGCCAGCAGCCCGGGACATCCGCATCAGCCCCAGCATTTT. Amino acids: CASSPGHPHQPQHF.

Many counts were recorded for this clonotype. The CDR3 loop reads CASSLGGASHTDTQYF. CDR3 sequence (DNA): TGTGCCAGCAGCCTGGGCGGGGCTTCACACACAGATACGCAGTATTTT. This chain uses TRBV7-9 with TRBJ2-3; a weak D match, TRBD2 (6 bases). The CDR3 totals 16 residues. The V and J ends lost 5 bases and 2 bases respectively, with 17 bases between them. The germline V gene has CDR1 SEHNR and CDR2 FQNEAQ (reference sequence).

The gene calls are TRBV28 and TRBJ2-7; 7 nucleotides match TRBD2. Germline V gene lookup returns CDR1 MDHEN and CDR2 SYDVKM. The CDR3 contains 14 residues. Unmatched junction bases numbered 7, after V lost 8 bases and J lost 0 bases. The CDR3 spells CASGGGGLSYEQYF. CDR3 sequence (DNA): TGTGCCAGCGGGGGGGGAGGGCTCTCCTACGAGCAGTACTTC.

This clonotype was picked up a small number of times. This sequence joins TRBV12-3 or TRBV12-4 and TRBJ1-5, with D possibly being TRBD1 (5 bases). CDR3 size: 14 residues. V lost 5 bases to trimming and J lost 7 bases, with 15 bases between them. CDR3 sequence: CASSLAQGDQPQHF. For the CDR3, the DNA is TGTGCCAGCAGTCTGGCCCAAGGGGACCAGCCCCAGCATTTT.

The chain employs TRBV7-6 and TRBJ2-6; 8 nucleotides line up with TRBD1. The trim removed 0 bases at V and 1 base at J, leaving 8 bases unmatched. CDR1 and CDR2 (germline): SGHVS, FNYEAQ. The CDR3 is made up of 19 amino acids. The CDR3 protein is CASSLAPGGFSSGANVLTF. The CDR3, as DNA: TGTGCCAGCAGCTTAGCTCCAGGGGGCTTTTCATCTGGGGCCAACGTCCTGACTTTC.

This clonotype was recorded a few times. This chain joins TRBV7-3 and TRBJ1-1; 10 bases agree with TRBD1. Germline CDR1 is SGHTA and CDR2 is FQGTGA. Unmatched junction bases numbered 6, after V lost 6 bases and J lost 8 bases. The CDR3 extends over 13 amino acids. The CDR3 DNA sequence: TGTGCCAGCAGACTAACGACAGGGGGCGAAGCTTTCTTT. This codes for CASRLTTGGEAFF.

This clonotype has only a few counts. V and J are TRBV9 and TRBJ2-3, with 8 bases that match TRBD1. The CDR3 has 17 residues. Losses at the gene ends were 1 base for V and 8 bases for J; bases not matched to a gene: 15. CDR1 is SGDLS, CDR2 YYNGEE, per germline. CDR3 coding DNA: TGTGCCAGCAGCGTAAGATTCGGGACAGGAGAGTCTGGTACGCAGTATTTT. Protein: CASSVRFGTGESGTQYF.

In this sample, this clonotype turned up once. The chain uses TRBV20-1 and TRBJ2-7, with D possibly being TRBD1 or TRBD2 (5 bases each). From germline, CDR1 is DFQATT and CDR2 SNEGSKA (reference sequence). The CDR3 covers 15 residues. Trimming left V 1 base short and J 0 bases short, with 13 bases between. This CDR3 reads CSARAAAGTSYEQYF. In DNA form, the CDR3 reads TGCAGTGCTAGAGCGGCGGCAGGGACCTCCTACGAGCAGTACTTC.

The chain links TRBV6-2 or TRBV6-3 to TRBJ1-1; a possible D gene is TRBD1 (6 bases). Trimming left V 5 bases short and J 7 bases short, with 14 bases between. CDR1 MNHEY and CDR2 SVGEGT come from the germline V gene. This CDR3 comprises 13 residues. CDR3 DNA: TGTGCCAGCAGTGTCCGGACAGCCTTTGAAGCTTTCTTT. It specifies CASSVRTAFEAFF.

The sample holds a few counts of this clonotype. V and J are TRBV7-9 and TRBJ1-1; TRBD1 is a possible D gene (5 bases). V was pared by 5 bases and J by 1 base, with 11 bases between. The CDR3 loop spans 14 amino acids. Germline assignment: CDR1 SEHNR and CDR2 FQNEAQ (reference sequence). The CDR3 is CASSNTDRNTEAFF. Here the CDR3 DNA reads TGTGCCAGCAGCAACACAGACAGGAACACTGAAGCTTTCTTT.

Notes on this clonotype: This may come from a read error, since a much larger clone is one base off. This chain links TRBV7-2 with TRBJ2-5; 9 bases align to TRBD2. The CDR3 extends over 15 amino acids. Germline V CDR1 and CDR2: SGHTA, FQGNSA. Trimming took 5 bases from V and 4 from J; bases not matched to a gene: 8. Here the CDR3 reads CASSHSGGLRETQYF. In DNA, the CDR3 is TGTGCCAGCAGCCACAGCGGGGGGCTCCGAGAGACCCAGTACTTC.

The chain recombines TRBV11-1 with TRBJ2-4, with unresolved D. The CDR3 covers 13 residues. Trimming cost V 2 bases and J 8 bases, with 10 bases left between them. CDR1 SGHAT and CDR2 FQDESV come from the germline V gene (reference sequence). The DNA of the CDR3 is TGTGCCAGCAGCTTAAGAGTCGGAGACATTCAGTACTTC. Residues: CASSLRVGDIQYF.

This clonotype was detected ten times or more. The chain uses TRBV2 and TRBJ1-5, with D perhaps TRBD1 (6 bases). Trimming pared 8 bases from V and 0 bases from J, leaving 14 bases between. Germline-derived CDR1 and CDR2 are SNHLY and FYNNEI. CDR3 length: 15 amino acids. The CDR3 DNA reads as TGTGCCAGCGGCCAACAGGGTCATAGCAATCAGCCCCAGCATTTT. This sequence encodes CASGQQGHSNQPQHF.

The CDR3 is CASTPSPHNSPLHF. The DNA for the CDR3 is TGTGCCAGCACCCCCAGTCCTCATAATTCACCCCTCCACTTT. This rearrangement joins TRBV12-3 or TRBV12-4 to TRBJ1-6; D unclear. This CDR3 contains 14 residues. V dropped 7 bases and J dropped 5 bases, with 12 bases sitting between them.

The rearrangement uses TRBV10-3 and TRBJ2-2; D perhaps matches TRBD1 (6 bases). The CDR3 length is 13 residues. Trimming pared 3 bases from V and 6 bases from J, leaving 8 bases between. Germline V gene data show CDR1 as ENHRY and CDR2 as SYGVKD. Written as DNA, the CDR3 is TGTGCCATCAGTGAAGGGACATCCGGGGAGCTGTTTTTT. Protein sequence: CAISEGTSGELFF.

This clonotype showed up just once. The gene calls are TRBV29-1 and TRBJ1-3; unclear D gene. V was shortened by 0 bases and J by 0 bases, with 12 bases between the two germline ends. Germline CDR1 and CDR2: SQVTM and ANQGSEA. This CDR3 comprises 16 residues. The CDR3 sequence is CSVEDPTESSGNTIYF. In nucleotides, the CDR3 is TGCAGCGTTGAAGATCCGACGGAGAGCTCTGGAAACACCATATATTTT. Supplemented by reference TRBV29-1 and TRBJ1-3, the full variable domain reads SAVISQKPSRDICQRGTSLTIQCQVDSQVTMMFWYRQQPGQSLTLIATANQGSEATYESGFVIDKFPISRPNLTFSTLTVSNMSPEDSSIYLCSVEDPTESSGNTIYFGEGSWLTVV.

The CDR3 DNA follows: TGTGCCAGCAGACTCGGGGGAGCGGGGGATTATGAGCAGTTCTTC. It specifies CASRLGGAGDYEQFF. The chain recombines TRBV6-1 with TRBJ2-1, with 8 positions matching TRBD2. The CDR3 consists of 15 residues. The V gene's germline CDR1 is MNHNS and CDR2 SASEGT. J was trimmed by 8 bases and V by 6 bases; bases with no gene match: 12.

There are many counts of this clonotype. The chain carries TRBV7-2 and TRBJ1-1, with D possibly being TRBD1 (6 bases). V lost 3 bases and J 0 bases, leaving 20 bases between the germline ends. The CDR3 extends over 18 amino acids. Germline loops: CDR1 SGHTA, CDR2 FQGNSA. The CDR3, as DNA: TGTGCCAGCAGCTTTCCGGGACACCGATTAGATTTGAACACTGAAGCTTTCTTT. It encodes CASSFPGHRLDLNTEAFF. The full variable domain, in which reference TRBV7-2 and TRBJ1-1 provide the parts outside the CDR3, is GAGVSQSPSNKVTEKGKDVELRCDPISGHTALYWYRQSLGQGLEFLIYFQGNSAPDKSGLPSDRFSAERTGGSVSTLTIQRTQQEDSAVYLCASSFPGHRLDLNTEAFFGQGTRLTVV.

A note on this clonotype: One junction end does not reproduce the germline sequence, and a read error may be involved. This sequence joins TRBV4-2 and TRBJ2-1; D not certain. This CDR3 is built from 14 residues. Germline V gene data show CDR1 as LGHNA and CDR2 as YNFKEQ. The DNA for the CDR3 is TGTGCCAGCAGCCAAGTGCAGTCCTTCAATGAGCAGTTCTTC. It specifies CASSQVQSFNEQFF.

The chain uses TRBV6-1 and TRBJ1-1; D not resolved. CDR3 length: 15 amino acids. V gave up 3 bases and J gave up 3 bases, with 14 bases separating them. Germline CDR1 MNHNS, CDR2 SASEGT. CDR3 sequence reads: CASSEGLLMDTEAFF. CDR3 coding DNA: TGTGCCAGCAGTGAGGGGTTACTGATGGACACTGAAGCTTTCTTT.

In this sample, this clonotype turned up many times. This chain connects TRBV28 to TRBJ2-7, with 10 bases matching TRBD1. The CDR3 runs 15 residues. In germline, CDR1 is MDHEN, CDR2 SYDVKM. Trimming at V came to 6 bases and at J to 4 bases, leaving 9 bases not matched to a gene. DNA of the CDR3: TGTGCCAGCAGCTCCCCCGGACAGGGGGGTTACGAGCAGTACGTC. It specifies CASSSPGQGGYEQYV.

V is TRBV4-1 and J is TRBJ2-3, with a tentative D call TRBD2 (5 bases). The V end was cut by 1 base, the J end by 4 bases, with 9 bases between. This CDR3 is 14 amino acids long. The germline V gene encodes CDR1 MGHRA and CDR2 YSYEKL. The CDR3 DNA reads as TGCGCCAGCAGCCAAGGTCCGGGGTCAGATACGCAGTATTTT. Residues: CASSQGPGSDTQYF.

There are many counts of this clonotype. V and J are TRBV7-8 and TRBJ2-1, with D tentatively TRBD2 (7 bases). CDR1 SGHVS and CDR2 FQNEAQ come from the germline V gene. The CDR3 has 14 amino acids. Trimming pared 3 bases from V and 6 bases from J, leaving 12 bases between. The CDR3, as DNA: TGTGCCAGCAGCTTGGGGGGGCTAGGCAATGAGCAGTTCTTC. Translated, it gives CASSLGGLGNEQFF.

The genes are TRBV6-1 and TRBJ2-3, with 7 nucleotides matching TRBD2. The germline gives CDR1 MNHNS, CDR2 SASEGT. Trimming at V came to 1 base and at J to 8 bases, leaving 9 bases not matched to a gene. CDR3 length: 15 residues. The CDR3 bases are TGTGCCAGCAGTGAAGAGCGGGGTGGCCCAGCTACGCAGTATTTT. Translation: CASSEERGGPATQYF.

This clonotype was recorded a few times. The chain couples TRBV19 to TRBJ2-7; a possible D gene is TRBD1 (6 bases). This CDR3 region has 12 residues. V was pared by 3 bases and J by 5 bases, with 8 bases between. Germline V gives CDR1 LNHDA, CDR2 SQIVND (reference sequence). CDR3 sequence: CASSIHRDEQYF. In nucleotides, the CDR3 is TGTGCCAGTAGTATCCACAGGGACGAGCAGTACTTC.

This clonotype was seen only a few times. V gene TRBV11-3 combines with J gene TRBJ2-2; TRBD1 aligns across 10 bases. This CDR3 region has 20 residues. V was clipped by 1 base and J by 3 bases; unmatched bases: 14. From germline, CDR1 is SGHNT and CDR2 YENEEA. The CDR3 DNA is TGTGCCAGCAGCTTAGGATTGGGACAGGGGACACCGGGGGACACCGGGGAGCTGTTTTTT. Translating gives CASSLGLGQGTPGDTGELFF.